These 19 T cell receptor beta chains were all obtained from the same sample, sequenced in a study of shared clonotypes between healthy human individuals. Clones were read by immunoSEQ multiplex PCR, and TCRdb kept only the in-frame ones, dropping some. The sample shows 600,000 to 700,000 clones, 60% to 75% of them seen only once. The sample consisted of memory CD4+ T cells sorted from blood. Stated subset: CD45RA-negative fraction. The receptors shown here come from a woman under 40 in good health.

This clone appeared a few times. The CDR3 DNA is TGTGCCAGCAGTTTAAAGGACTTTAGCTCTGGGGCCAACGTCCTGACTTTC. This gives the protein CASSLKDFSSGANVLTF. The J gene is TRBJ2-6, the V gene TRBV27; possibly TRBD2 for D (5 bases). The CDR3 covers 17 residues. Trimming pared 2 bases from V and 0 bases from J, leaving 11 bases between. The V gene's germline CDR1 is MNHEY and CDR2 SMNVEV (reference sequence). The full variable domain, its missing parts supplied by reference TRBV27 and TRBJ2-6, is EAQVTQNPRYLITVTGKKLTVTCSQNMNHEYMSWYRQDPGLGLRQIYYSMNVEVTDKGDVPEGYKVSRKEKRNFPLILESPSPNQTSLYFCASSLKDFSSGANVLTFGAGSRLTVL.

The V gene is TRBV19, the J gene TRBJ2-2, with 9 bases aligning to TRBD2. Trimming removed 6 bases from V and 4 bases from J; junction bases left unmatched: 9. This CDR3 region has 16 residues. CDR1 is LNHDA and CDR2 is SQIVND in the germline V gene (reference sequence). Here the CDR3 reads CASRSSGRGGTGELFF. The CDR3 nucleotides read TGTGCCAGTAGAAGTAGCGGGAGAGGGGGCACCGGGGAGCTGTTTTTT.

The chain couples TRBV7-6 to TRBJ2-7; either TRBD1 or TRBD2 may supply D (6 bases each). This CDR3 spans 15 amino acids. Trimming removed 1 base at V and 0 bases at J, with 10 bases between. Germline V gene sequence: CDR1 SGHVS, CDR2 FNYEAQ. Here the CDR3 reads CASSLGRGTSYEQYF. The CDR3 DNA follows: TGTGCCAGCAGCTTAGGGAGGGGGACCTCCTACGAGCAGTACTTC.

The chain uses TRBV2 and TRBJ2-3; D is undetermined. Germline V CDR1 and CDR2: SNHLY, FYNNEI. This CDR3 is built from 14 residues. V lost 0 bases and J 4 bases, leaving 8 bases between the germline ends. CDR3 amino acids: CASSEAFWADTQYF. In DNA, the CDR3 is TGTGCCAGCAGTGAAGCGTTTTGGGCAGATACGCAGTATTTT. The entire variable domain, with the rest obtained from reference TRBV2 and TRBJ2-3, is as follows: EPEVTQTPSHQVTQMGQEVILRCVPISNHLYFYWYRQILGQKVEFLVSFYNNEISEKSEIFDDQFSVERPDGSNFTLKIRSTKLEDSAMYFCASSEAFWADTQYFGPGTRLTVL.

This rearrangement joins TRBV6-1 to TRBJ2-3; TRBD2 is a possible D gene (5 bases). V was clipped by 2 bases and J by 4 bases, with 13 bases between them. This CDR3 is built from 15 residues. Germline loops: CDR1 MNHNS, CDR2 SASEGT. The CDR3 region is CASSELGRLADTQYF. DNA of the CDR3: TGTGCCAGCAGTGAACTTGGGAGACTTGCAGATACGCAGTATTTT.

For this clone: This sample includes further DNA sequences coding for the same CDR3. The rearrangement joins TRBV28 to TRBJ1-5; perhaps TRBD1 as D (6 bases). Trimming removed 3 bases from V and 1 base from J, with 10 bases in between. The germline gives CDR1 MDHEN, CDR2 SYDVKM. This CDR3 is built from 15 residues. CDR3 amino acids: CASSFRGGSNQPQHF. CDR3 nucleotides: TGTGCCAGCAGTTTCAGGGGTGGGAGCAATCAGCCCCAGCATTTT.

CDR3 nucleotides: TGTGCCAGCAGTGTAACCTCAGGGGTTGTCTATGGCTACACCTTC. Amino acid sequence: CASSVTSGVVYGYTF. The chain couples TRBV2 to TRBJ1-2; D might be TRBD1 (6 bases). CDR3 length: 15 amino acids. V was pared by 4 bases and J by 4 bases, with 16 bases between. CDR1 SNHLY and CDR2 FYNNEI come from the germline V gene.

The rearrangement uses TRBV11-2 and TRBJ2-1; TRBD1 matches at 11 bases. The CDR3 length is 17 residues. Germline-derived CDR1 and CDR2 are SGHAT and FQNNGV. The V gene end was trimmed by 0 bases and the J gene end by 4 bases; junction bases not matched to a gene: 5. The CDR3 bases are TGTGCCAGCAGCTTAGATTGGGGGACAGGGGGTTACAATGAGCAGTTCTTC. Translating gives CASSLDWGTGGYNEQFF.

The genes are TRBV28 and TRBJ2-2; D is unclear. Germline V lookup: CDR1 MDHEN, CDR2 SYDVKM. The CDR3 is 13 amino acids. The V gene lost 3 bases and the J gene lost 4 bases, with 6 bases spanning the gap. The CDR3 coding sequence is TGTGCCAGCAGTTTCGTGAGCACCGGGGAGCTGTTTTTT. It translates to CASSFVSTGELFF. Based on the CDR3 plus reference TRBV28 and TRBJ2-2, the full variable domain is DVKVTQSSRYLVKRTGEKVFLECVQDMDHENMFWYRQDPGLGLRLIYFSYDVKMKEKGDIPEGYSVSREKKERFSLILESASTNQTSMYLCASSFVSTGELFFGEGSRLTVL.

A word on this clone: This specimen includes other DNA sequences encoding the same CDR3. The rearrangement links TRBV5-1 to TRBJ2-1; a weak D match, TRBD2 (6 bases). CDR1 SGHRS and CDR2 YFSETQ come from the germline V gene. The CDR3 contains 13 residues. Between the trimmed V and J ends, which lost 5 bases and 4 bases, there was a span of 10 bases. CDR3 region: CASSWDFYNEQFF. The DNA of the CDR3 is TGCGCCAGCAGTTGGGACTTTTACAATGAGCAGTTCTTC.

The genes are TRBV27 and TRBJ2-2; D perhaps matches TRBD2 (6 bases). Germline V gives CDR1 MNHEY, CDR2 SMNVEV (reference sequence). The CDR3 has 12 residues. Deletions cut 10 bases from V and 6 bases from J, with 12 bases between. The CDR3: CATYGTAGELFF. CDR3 DNA: TGTGCCACTTACGGGACTGCCGGGGAGCTGTTTTTT.

The chain employs TRBV6-5 and TRBJ2-7, with D possibly TRBD1 on 6 matching bases. The CDR3 contains 15 residues. Trimming pared 6 bases from V and 3 bases from J, leaving 18 bases between. Germline assignment: CDR1 MNHEY and CDR2 SVGAGI. CDR3 coding DNA: TGTGCCAGCAGCGCTCGACAGGTCGTGGGCTACGAGCAGTACTTC. As protein: CASSARQVVGYEQYF.

The chain uses TRBV10-3 and TRBJ2-7, with 11 bases matching TRBD1. The V gene end was trimmed by 5 bases and the J gene end by 0 bases; junction bases not matched to a gene: 3. Germline V gene data show CDR1 as ENHRY and CDR2 as SYGVKD. The CDR3 runs to 15 residues. The CDR3 is CAISTGQGGSYEQYF. In DNA form, the CDR3 reads TGTGCCATCAGTACGGGACAGGGGGGCTCCTACGAGCAGTACTTC.

The chain uses TRBV6-1 and TRBJ1-5; 7 bases match TRBD1. There are 13 residues in the CDR3. V lost 10 bases, J lost 4 bases, and 7 bases stayed unmatched. Germline V lookup: CDR1 MNHNS, CDR2 SASEGT. The CDR3, as DNA: TGTGCCATTCACCGGGACAGAAATCAGCCCCAGCATTTT. It is translated as CAIHRDRNQPQHF.

The V gene is TRBV5-6, the J gene TRBJ2-3; D remains unclear. Germline CDR1 reads SGHDT; CDR2 reads YYEEEE. The CDR3 contains 14 residues. Trimming shortened V by 4 bases and J by 2 bases, and 11 bases separated the two germline ends. The DNA of the CDR3 is TGTGCCAGCAGCCCGCGTGGGGTCACAGATACGCAGTATTTT. This encodes CASSPRGVTDTQYF.

V gene TRBV28 combines with J gene TRBJ1-5; the D is unclear. Trimming cost V 3 bases and J 7 bases, with 7 bases left between them. CDR1 and CDR2 from the germline V gene are MDHEN and SYDVKM. The CDR3 consists of 12 residues. The CDR3 loop is CASSLSRQPQHF. The CDR3 nucleotides read TGTGCCAGCAGTTTGAGCAGACAGCCCCAGCATTTT.

This clone was observed at least ten times. The V call is TRBV20-1, the J call TRBJ1-2; D call uncertain. V lost 6 bases to trimming and J lost 3 bases, with 8 bases between them. CDR1 is DFQATT, CDR2 SNEGSKA, per germline (reference sequence). The CDR3 loop spans 11 amino acids. The CDR3 sequence: CSARRDYGYTF. The CDR3 nucleotides read TGCAGTGCCCGCCGGGACTATGGCTACACCTTC.

The V gene is TRBV28, the J gene TRBJ1-4; D possibly corresponds to TRBD1 (6 bases). The CDR3 is 13 residues long. The germline V and J ends were trimmed by 4 bases and 7 bases, with 10 bases remaining between them. Germline V gene data show CDR1 as MDHEN and CDR2 as SYDVKM. The CDR3 bases are TGTGCCAGCAGTTACGGAGGGGGTGAAAAACTGTTTTTT. Its protein is CASSYGGGEKLFF.

The sample holds a few counts of this clone. The chain recombines TRBV4-1 with TRBJ1-5, with D perhaps matching TRBD1 (6 bases). V lost 0 bases and J lost 1, with 13 bases in between. CDR1 is MGHRA and CDR2 is YSYEKL in the germline V gene. This CDR3 comprises 17 residues. The CDR3, as DNA: TGCGCCAGCAGCCAAGATTGGGGGACACAAAGCAATCAGCCCCAGCATTTT. This encodes CASSQDWGTQSNQPQHF.